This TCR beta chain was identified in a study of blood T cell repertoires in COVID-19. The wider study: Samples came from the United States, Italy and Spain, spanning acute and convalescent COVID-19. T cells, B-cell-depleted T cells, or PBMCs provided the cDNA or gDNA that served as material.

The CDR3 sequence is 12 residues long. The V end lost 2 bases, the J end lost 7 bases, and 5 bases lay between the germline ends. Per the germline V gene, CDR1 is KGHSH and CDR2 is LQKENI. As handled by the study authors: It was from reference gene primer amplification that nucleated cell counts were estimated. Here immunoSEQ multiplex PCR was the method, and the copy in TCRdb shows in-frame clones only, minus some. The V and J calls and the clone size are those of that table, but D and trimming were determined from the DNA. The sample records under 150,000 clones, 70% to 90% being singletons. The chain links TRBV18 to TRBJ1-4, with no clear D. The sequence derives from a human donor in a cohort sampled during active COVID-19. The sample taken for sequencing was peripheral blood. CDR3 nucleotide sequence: TGTGCCAGCTCACCAGAGGGTGAAAAACTGTTTTTT. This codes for CASSPEGEKLFF.